Detailed here is one T cell receptor beta chain. Seattle researchers signed up patients amid active infection and tracked them longitudinally. In the original analysis: The authors estimated nucleated cell counts from reference gene primer amplification. Sequenced by immunoSEQ multiplex PCR; TCRdb stores in-frame clones only, minus some. V, J and clone size derive from that table, while D and trimming were established from the DNA sequence. The table has some 310,000 clones, 85% to 90% seen once; the top ten hold roughly 1%. The data are from a study of blood T cell repertoires in COVID-19. For the study at large: Sites in the United States, Italy and Spain provided acute and convalescent COVID-19 samples. In each case, the material was cDNA or gDNA derived from T cells, B-cell-depleted T cells, or PBMCs.

J gave up 4 bases and V 4 bases, and 7 bases lay outside the gene matches. Germline-derived CDR1 and CDR2 are SGHRS and YFSETQ. The CDR3 is 15 amino acids. The TCR originated in a woman aged 40 to 50 with COVID-19, enrolled during active disease. The chain employs TRBV5-1 and TRBJ1-3; the match to TRBD1 covers 8 bases. The specimen was peripheral blood. The CDR3 nucleotides read TGCGCCAGCAGCCCCTACTACAGGGGGGGAAACACCATATATTTT. Translation gives CASSPYYRGGNTIYF.